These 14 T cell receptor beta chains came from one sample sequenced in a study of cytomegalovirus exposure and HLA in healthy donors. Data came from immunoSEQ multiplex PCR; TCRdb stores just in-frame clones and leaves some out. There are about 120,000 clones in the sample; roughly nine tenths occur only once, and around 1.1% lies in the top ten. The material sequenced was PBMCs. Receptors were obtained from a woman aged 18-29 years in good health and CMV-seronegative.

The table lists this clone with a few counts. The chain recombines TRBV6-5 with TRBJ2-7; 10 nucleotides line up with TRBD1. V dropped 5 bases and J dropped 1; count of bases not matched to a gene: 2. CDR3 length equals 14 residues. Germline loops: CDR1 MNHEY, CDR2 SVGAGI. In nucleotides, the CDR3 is TGTGCCAGCAGTCGGGACAGGGGTTCCTACGAGCAGTACTTC. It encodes CASSRDRGSYEQYF.

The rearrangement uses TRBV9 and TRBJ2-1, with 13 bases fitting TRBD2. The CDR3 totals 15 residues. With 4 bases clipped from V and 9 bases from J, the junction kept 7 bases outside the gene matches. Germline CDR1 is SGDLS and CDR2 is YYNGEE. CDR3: CASSPTSGGAGEQFF. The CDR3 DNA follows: TGTGCCAGCAGCCCTACTAGCGGGGGGGCCGGTGAGCAGTTCTTC.

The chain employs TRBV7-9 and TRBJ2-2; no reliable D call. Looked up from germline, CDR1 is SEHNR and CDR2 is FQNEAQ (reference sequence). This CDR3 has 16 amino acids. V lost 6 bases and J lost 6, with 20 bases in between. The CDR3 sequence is CASSIRSTGSAGELFF. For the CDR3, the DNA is TGTGCCAGCAGTATCCGTAGTACCGGGTCGGCCGGGGAGCTGTTTTTT. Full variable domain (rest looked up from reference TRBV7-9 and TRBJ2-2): DTGVSQNPRHKITKRGQNVTFRCDPISEHNRLYWYRQTLGQGPEFLTYFQNEAQLEKSRLLSDRFSAERPKGSFSTLEIQRTEQGDSAMYLCASSIRSTGSAGELFFGEGSRLTVL.

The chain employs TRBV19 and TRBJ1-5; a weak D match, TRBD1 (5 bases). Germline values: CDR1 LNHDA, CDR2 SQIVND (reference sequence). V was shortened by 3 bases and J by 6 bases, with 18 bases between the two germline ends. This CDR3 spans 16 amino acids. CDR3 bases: TGTGCCAGTAGTATCGGCAAGGGGACTGGGGGTCAGCCCCAGCATTTT. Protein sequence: CASSIGKGTGGQPQHF. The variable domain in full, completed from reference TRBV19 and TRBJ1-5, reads DGGITQSPKYLFRKEGQNVTLSCEQNLNHDAMYWYRQDPGQGLRLIYYSQIVNDFQKGDIAEGYSVSREKKESFPLTVTSAQKNPTAFYLCASSIGKGTGGQPQHFGDGTRLSIL.

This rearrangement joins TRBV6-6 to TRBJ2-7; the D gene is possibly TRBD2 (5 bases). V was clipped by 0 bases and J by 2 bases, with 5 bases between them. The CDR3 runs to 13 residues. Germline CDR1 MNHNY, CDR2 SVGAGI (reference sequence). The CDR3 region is CASSYSGTYEQYF. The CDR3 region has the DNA TGTGCCAGCAGTTACTCCGGGACCTACGAGCAGTACTTC.

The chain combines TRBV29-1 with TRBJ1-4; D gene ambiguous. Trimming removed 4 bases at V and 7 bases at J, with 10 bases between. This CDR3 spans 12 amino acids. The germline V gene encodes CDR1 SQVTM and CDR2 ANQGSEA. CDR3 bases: TGCAGCGTTGGAAACACGGGTGAAAAACTGTTTTTT. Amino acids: CSVGNTGEKLFF.

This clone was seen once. Here the CDR3 reads CASSLRSRTNTQYF. For the CDR3, the DNA is TGTGCCAGCAGCCTCAGGTCGCGGACTAATACGCAGTATTTT. This chain uses TRBV28 with TRBJ2-3; weak D call: TRBD2 (6 bases). Germline V gene lookup returns CDR1 MDHEN and CDR2 SYDVKM. The germline V and J ends were trimmed by 6 bases and 7 bases, with 17 bases remaining between them. The CDR3 has 14 amino acids.

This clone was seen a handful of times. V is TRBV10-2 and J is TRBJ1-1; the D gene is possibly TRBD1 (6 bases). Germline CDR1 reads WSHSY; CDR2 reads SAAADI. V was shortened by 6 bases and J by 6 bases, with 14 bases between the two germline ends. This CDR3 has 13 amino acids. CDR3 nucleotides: TGCGCCAGCAGCAAAGGGGGGGTCTCTGAAGCTTTCTTT. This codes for CASSKGGVSEAFF.

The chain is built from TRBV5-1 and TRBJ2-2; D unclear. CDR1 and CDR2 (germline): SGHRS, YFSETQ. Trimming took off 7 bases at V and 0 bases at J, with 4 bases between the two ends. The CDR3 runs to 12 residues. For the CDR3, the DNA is TGCGCCAGCGCTACGAACACCGGGGAGCTGTTTTTT. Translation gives CASATNTGELFF.

The CDR3, as DNA: TGTGCCAGCAGCCCAACGGACTCTCGGGCTGAAGCTTTCTTT. Encoded protein: CASSPTDSRAEAFF. V and J are TRBV7-6 and TRBJ1-1; unclear D gene. V lost 5 bases, J lost 6 bases, and 16 bases lay in between. Germline CDR1 is SGHVS and CDR2 is FNYEAQ. The CDR3 runs to 14 residues.

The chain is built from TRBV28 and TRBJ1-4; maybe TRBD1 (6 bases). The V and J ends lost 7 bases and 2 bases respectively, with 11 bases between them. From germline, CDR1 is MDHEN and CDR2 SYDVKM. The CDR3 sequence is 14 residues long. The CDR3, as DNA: TGTGCCAGCAACACCGACAGGACTAATGAAAAACTGTTTTTT. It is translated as CASNTDRTNEKLFF.

The CDR3 nucleotides are TGTGCCAGCCTCAGGCGGGAAGTGGGCGAGCAGTACTTC. Translated, it gives CASLRREVGEQYF. The gene calls are TRBV2 and TRBJ2-7; a possible D gene is TRBD2 (6 bases). V lost 8 bases to trimming and J lost 6 bases, with 17 bases between them. Germline V gene sequence: CDR1 SNHLY, CDR2 FYNNEI. The CDR3 has 13 amino acids.

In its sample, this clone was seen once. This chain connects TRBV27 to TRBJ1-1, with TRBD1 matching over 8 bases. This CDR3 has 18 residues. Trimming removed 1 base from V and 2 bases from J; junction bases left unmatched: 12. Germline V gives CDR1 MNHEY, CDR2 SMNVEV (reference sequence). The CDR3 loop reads CASSLFPLRGRGNTEAFF. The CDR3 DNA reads TGTGCCAGCAGTTTATTTCCGCTCAGGGGGCGTGGAAACACTGAAGCTTTCTTT.

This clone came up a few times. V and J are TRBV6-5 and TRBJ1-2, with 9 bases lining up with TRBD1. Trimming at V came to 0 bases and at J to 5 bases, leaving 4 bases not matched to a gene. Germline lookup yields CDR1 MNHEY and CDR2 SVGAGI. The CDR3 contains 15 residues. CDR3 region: CASSYSGQGEYGYTF. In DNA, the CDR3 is TGTGCCAGCAGTTACTCGGGACAGGGAGAATATGGCTACACCTTC.